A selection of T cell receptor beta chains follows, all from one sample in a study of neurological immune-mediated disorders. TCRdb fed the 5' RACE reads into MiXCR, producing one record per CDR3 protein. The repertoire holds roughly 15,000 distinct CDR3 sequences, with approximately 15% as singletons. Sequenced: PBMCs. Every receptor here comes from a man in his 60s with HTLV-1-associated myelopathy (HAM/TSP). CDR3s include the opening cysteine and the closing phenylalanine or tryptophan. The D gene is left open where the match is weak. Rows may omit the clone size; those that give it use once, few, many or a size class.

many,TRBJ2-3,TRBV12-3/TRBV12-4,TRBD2,TGTGCCACCAGGAGCGCGGGGGGCACAGATACGCAGTATTTT,CATRSAGGTDTQYF
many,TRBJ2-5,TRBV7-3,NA,TGTGCCAGCAGCTTAGGCGGCCAAGAGACCCAGTACTTC,CASSLGGQETQYF
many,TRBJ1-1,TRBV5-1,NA,TGCGCCAGCAGCTTGGAAGGGGGTACGGGTGAAGCTTTCTTT,CASSLEGGTGEAFF
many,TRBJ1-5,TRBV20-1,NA,TGCAGTGTCTCAGGATCCAATCAGCCCCAGCATTTT,CSVSGSNQPQHF
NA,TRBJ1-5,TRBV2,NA,TGTGCCAGCAGCCCCCCGGGGGGGGGGAAGCAGCCCCAGCATTTT,CASSPPGGGKQPQHF
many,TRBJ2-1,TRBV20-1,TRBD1,TGCAGTGCTATAGGGGGGACAGGTTTCGATGAGCAGTTCTTC,CSAIGGTGFDEQFF
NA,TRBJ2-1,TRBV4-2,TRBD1,TGTGCCAGCAGCCAAGATCAACAGGGGCAGTGGTTCTTC,CASSQDQQGQWFF
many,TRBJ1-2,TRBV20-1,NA,TGCAGTGCTGGGGAGACGGACTATGGCTACACCTTC,CSAGETDYGYTF
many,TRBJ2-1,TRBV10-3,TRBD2,TGTGCCATCAGTGATCTCACGAGGGGGACTAGCGGATCCTACAATGAGCAGTTCTTC,CAISDLTRGTSGSYNEQFF
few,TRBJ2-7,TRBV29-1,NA,TGCAGCGTCGAGGGTGGCGACACCTACGTGCAGTACTTC,CSVEGGDTYVQYF
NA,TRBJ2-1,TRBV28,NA,TGTGCCCACACCCGCCTCGCCGGCGACAATGAGCAGTTCTTC,CAHTRLAGDNEQFF
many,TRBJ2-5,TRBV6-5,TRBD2,TGTGCCAGCAGTTTTAGCGGGGAGGAGGAAGAGACCCAGTACTTC,CASSFSGEEEETQYF
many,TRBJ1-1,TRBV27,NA,TGTGCCAGCAGTCCGGACATGGTTGAAGCTTTCTTT,CASSPDMVEAFF
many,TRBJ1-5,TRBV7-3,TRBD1,TGTGCCAGCAGCCGATCAGGGGGAAATCAGCCCCAGCATTTT,CASSRSGGNQPQHF
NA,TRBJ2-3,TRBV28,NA,TGTGCCAGCAGGGGTAGCACAGATACGCAGTATTTT,CASRGSTDTQYF
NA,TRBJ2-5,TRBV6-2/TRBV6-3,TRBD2,TGTGCCAGCAGTTACTCGGCTAGCGGGGTTAGAGAGACCCAGTACTTC,CASSYSASGVRETQYF
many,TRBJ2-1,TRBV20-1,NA,TGCAGTGCCTCAGATGGACAACAAGAAGGCGATGAGCAGTTCTTC,CSASDGQQEGDEQFF
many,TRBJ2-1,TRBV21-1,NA,TGTGCCAGCAGCAGACTAGGACAGGGAGACTACAATGAGCAGTTCTTC,CASSRLGQGDYNEQFF
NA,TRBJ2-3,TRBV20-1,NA,TGCAGTGCGATGGGTTCCTACTCGAACACAGATACGCAGTATTTT,CSAMGSYSNTDTQYF
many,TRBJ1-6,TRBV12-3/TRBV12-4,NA,TGTGCCAGCAGCCCAGGAGGCGGGGCTACAGGGAATAATTCACCCCTCCACTTT,CASSPGGGATGNNSPLHF
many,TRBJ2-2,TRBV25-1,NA,TGTGCCAGCGTGGTGGCCGGGGAGCTGTTTTTT,CASVVAGELFF
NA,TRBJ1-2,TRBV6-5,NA,TGTGCCAGCAGCTTACTCTCGTGTGCTAACTATGGCTACACCTTC,CASSLLSCANYGYTF
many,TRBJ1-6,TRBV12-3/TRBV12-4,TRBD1,TGTGCCAGCACTAGGGGGCGGGGCTATTCACCCCTCCACTTT,CASTRGRGYSPLHF
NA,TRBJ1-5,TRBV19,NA,TGTGCCAGTAGCCCCCGGAGGGGTAGCAATCAGCCCCAGCATTTT,CASSPRRGSNQPQHF
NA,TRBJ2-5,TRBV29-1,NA,TGCAGCGCTTACGAGGGTGGCCCGGTAACCCAGTACTTC,CSAYEGGPVTQYF
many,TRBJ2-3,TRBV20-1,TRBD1,TGCAGTGCAGGGACAGGGGGAAGCACAGATACGCAGTATTTT,CSAGTGGSTDTQYF
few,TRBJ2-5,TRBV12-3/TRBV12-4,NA,TGTGCCAGCAGCCCAGAGATCCAAGAGACCCAGTACTTC,CASSPEIQETQYF
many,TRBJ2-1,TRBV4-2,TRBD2,TGTGCCAGCAGCCAAGTACTAGCGGGGGCCCTTAGGTACAATGAGCAGTTCTTC,CASSQVLAGALRYNEQFF
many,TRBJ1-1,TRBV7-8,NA,TGTGCCAGCAGCTCGCCTTGGGGTAGGACTGAAGCTTTCTTT,CASSSPWGRTEAFF
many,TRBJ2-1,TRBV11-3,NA,TGTGCCAGCAGCTTTAACAGGCCGAGCAATGAGCAGTTCTTC,CASSFNRPSNEQFF
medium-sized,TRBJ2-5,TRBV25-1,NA,TGTGCCAGCAGTGAAGGGCAGTCAGTCCAAGAGACCCAGTACTTC,CASSEGQSVQETQYF
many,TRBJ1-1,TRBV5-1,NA,TGCGCCAGCAGTAGGGGCAGGAGGGGCACGATGAACACTGAAGCTTTCTTT,CASSRGRRGTMNTEAFF